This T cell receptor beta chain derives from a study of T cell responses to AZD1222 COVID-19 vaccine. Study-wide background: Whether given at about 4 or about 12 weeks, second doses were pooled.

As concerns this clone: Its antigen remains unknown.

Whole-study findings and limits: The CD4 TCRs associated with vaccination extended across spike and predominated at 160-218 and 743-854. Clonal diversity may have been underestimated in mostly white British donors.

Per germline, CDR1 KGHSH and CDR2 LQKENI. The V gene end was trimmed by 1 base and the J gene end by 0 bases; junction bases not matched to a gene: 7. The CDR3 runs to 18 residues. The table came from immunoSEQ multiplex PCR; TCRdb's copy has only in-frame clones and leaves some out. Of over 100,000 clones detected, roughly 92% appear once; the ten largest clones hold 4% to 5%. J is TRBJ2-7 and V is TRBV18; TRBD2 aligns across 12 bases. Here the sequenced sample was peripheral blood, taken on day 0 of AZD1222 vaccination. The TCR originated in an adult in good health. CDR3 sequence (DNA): TGTGCCAGCTCACCACTGGGGACTAGCGGGTCTAGCTCCTACGAGCAGTACTTC. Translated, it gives CASSPLGTSGSSSYEQYF.